This is a list of T cell receptor beta chains from one sample in a study of T cell responses to AZD1222 COVID-19 vaccine. Using immunoSEQ multiplex PCR, the repertoire was profiled, and TCRdb retains in-frame clones only, with some absent. The sample carries approximately 97,000 clones, about 88% recorded once. The sample was peripheral blood, taken on day 0 of AZD1222 vaccination. The receptors here all came from an adult in good health. The CDR3 runs from the conserved cysteine through the conserved F or W. D genes are given only for firm matches. Only part of the rows carry a size: once, few, many, or a class if the clone is expanded.

clone_size d_call j_call v_call cdr3_nt cdr3_aa
- - TRBJ1-2 TRBV29-1 TGCAGCGTAGTTCCCCAGGTCTCGGACTATGGCTACACCTTC CSVVPQVSDYGYTF
once TRBD1 TRBJ1-5 TRBV4-1 TGCGCCAGCAGCCAGGGGGGCGGGACAGGGGTCGGTCAGCCCCAGCATTTT CASSQGGGTGVGQPQHF
- TRBD1 TRBJ2-7 TRBV5-4 TGTGCCAGCAGCACCGGACAGGGCTACGAGCAGTACTTC CASSTGQGYEQYF
- - TRBJ1-4 TRBV7-2 TGTGCCAGCAGCCGGGGTCCTATAGGGGGAAAACTGTTTTTT CASSRGPIGGKLFF
once - TRBJ1-6 TRBV5-6 TGTGCCAGCAGCTTGGGGCAGTTTAATTCACCCCTCCACTTT CASSLGQFNSPLHF
- - TRBJ2-7 TRBV4-3 TGCGCCAGCAGCCAAGGCCCCGGGATCCTCTTGGACGAGCAGTACTTC CASSQGPGILLDEQYF
- - TRBJ2-7 TRBV28 TGTGCCAGCAGTGCCCCCGGGACACCAACCTACGAGCAGTACTTC CASSAPGTPTYEQYF
- - TRBJ1-2 TRBV9 TGTGCCAGCAGCGTATCAGGGACCTATGGCTACACCTTC CASSVSGTYGYTF
- TRBD1 TRBJ1-3 TRBV3-1/TRBV3-2 TGTGCCAGCAGCCAGGAGACAGGGTTGTTGGGAAACACCATATATTTT CASSQETGLLGNTIYF
- - TRBJ1-4 TRBV10-3 TGTGCCATCAGTGCTTCAGGGAGGGCAACTAATGAAAAACTGTTTTTT CAISASGRATNEKLFF
- TRBD2 TRBJ2-7 TRBV7-9 TGTGCCAGCAGCTCTAGCGGGACGGCGGAGCAGTACTTC CASSSSGTAEQYF
few - TRBJ1-2 TRBV11-2 TGTGCCAGCAGCTTAGTTCGAACAGGCGTGCTCGACTACACCTTC CASSLVRTGVLDYTF
- - TRBJ2-7 TRBV12-2 TGTGCAAGTCGCTTCAAACGCTGTCCCTCCTACGAGCAGTACTTC CASRFKRCPSYEQYF
- - TRBJ1-5 TRBV5-1 TGCGCCAGCAGCTTGGAAATGTTGGGGGGTGGTGGGATTGATCAGCCCCAGCATTTT CASSLEMLGGGGIDQPQHF
- - TRBJ2-1 TRBV5-1 TGCGCCAGCAGCTTGTTAGGTAATGAGCAGTTCTTC CASSLLGNEQFF
- TRBD2 TRBJ2-2 TRBV28 TGTGCCAGCAGTTTAATCCTAGGGGGACTAGCGGTTATCGCGAACACCGGGGAGCTGTTTTTT CASSLILGGLAVIANTGELFF
once - TRBJ1-3 TRBV7-9 TGTGCCAGCAGCCCGGAGGTCCGCTCTGGAAACACCATATATTTT CASSPEVRSGNTIYF
- TRBD2 TRBJ2-3 TRBV5-5 TGTGCCAGCAGCTCCGAAGCGGGAGAGTTAGGAGATACGCAGTATTTT CASSSEAGELGDTQYF